This TCR beta chain was obtained from a study of blood T cell repertoires in COVID-19. Method: immunoSEQ multiplex PCR; TCRdb's copy keeps in-frame clones and lacks some. The repertoire consists of about 85,000 clones, with about four fifths occurring once and the leading ten covering around 6.5%. Sequencing used peripheral blood. The TCR sequence derives from a man in his fifties or sixties with acute or convalescent COVID-19.

This chain's CDR3 is CASSPRGSGVTGELFF. CDR3 coding DNA: TGTGCCAGCAGCCCCAGGGGTAGCGGGGTCACCGGGGAGCTGTTTTTT. The chain is built from TRBV7-8 and TRBJ2-2; 8 bases agree with TRBD2. This CDR3 comprises 16 residues. Losses at the gene ends were 5 bases for V and 4 bases for J; bases not matched to a gene: 9. Germline CDR1 reads SGHVS; CDR2 reads FQNEAQ.